This T cell receptor (beta chain) was recovered during a study of early T cells in non-severe SARS-CoV-2 infection. Study in general: The chains were unpaired, and the sequenced material was bulk RNA from unsorted whole blood.

The CDR3 has 15 residues. Germline V gene lookup returns CDR1 MNHEY and CDR2 SVGEGT. V shed 5 bases, J shed 4 bases, and the junction held 10 bases outside the gene matches. Individual cDNA molecules carried attached unique molecular identifiers. TCRdb reprocessed the 5' RACE reads with MiXCR, giving one entry per CDR3 protein. The profile shows about 88,000 distinct CDR3 sequences, about 15% of them singletons. The specimen sequenced was whole blood. The chain combines TRBV6-2 or TRBV6-3 with TRBJ1-2; 7 nucleotides match TRBD1. This sequence originates from an adult who was a healthcare worker with PCR-confirmed SARS-CoV-2 infection or an uninfected control (not recorded which). CDR3 residues: CASSPGTAESYGYTF. DNA of the CDR3: TGTGCCAGCAGTCCTGGGACAGCAGAAAGCTATGGCTACACCTTC.